Below, one TCR beta chain is given with its context. TCRdb's table, derived via immunoSEQ multiplex PCR, lists solely in-frame clones and lacks some. The sample contains about 150,000 clones, approximately 84% of which appear only once. The data were taken from a study of blood T cell repertoires in COVID-19. This CDR3 contains 12 residues. The germline V gene has CDR1 WSHSY and CDR2 SAAADI. The V and J ends lost 6 bases and 6 bases, in that order; junction bases with no gene match: 4. This rearrangement joins TRBV10-2 to TRBJ2-7, with 8 bases fitting TRBD2. Sequencing was performed on PBMCs or T cells enriched from blood (not recorded which). The receptor comes from a woman aged 45 to 65 with acute COVID-19. CDR3 DNA: TGCGCCAGCAGCGCTAGCGGGCGCGAGCAGTACTTC. Translating it yields CASSASGREQYF.